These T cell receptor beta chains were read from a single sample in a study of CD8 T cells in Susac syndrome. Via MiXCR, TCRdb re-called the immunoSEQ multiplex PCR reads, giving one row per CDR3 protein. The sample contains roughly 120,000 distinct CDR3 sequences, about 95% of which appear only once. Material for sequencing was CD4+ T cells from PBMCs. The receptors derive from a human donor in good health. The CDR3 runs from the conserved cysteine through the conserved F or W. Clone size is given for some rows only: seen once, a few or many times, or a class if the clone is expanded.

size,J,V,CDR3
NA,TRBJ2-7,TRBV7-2,CASSLQSGRVYEQYF
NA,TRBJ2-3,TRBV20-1,CSAHGQGTDTQYF
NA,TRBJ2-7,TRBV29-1,CSVGGLGAYEQYF
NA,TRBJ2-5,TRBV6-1,CASSERGKVETQYF
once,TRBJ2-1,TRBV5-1,CASSPRGSGGSSYNEQFF
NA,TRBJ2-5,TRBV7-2,CASGLFSSMGTQYF
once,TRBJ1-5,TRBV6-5,CASHTGSQPQHF
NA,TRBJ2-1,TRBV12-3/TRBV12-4,CASRREGSYNEQFF
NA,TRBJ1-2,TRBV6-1,CASHTGTGYGYTF
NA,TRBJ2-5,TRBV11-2,CASSLSFGGGPETQYF
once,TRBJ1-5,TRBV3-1,CASSQDINQPQHF
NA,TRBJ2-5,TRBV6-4,CASRTAGQETQYF
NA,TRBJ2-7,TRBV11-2,CASSLGPGTTYEQYF
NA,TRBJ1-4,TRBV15,CATSPQEPEEKLFF
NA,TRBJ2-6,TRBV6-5,CASSVTRLAGTSGANVLTF
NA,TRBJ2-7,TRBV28,CASWGSPYEQYF
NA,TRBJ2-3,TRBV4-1,CASSQEGTGPTDTQYF
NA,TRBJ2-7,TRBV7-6,CASSPSGGQQYF
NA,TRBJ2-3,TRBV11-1,CASSLRGTSGIPTPTDTQYF
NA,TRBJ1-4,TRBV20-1,CSAKAAAATNEKLFF
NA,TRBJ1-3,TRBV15,CATSGDKLGNTIYF
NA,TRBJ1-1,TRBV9,CASSSGQGAKNTEAFF
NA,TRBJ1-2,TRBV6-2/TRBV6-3,CASSYRDRGSYGYTF
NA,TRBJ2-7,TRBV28,CASSRAAGNYEQYF
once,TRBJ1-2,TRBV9,CASSVRGDVYGYTF
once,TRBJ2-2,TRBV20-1,CSAPGVYGELFF
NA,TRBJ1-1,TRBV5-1,CASSSTLDTEAFF
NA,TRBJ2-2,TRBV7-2,CASSLRLAGGYTGELFF
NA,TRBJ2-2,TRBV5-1,CASSLRAGNTGELFF
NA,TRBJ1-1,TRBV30,CAWRRAGTVDTEAFF
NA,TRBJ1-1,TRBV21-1,CASSKETGANEAFF
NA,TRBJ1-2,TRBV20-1,CSARSGAHYGYTF
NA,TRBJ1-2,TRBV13,CASSPFKGGGYTF
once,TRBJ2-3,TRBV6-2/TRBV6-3,CASRTSGMDTQYF
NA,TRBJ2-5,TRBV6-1,CASSENSGRAAETQYF
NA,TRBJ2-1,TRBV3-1,CASSLRDRRYNEQFF
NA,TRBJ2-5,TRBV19,CASSPRTAWGKETQYF
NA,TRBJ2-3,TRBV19,CASSIGRTDTQYF
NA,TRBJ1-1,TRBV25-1,CASSDSRVGSTEAFF
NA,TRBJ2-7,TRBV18,CASSLTGTAYEQYF
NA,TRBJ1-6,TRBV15,CATSRDPGTGGDSPLHF
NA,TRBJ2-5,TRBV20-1,CSALRPPVQETQYF
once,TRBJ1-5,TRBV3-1,CASSQARRGDNQPQHF
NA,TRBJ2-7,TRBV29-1,CSVGGGPGSYEQYF
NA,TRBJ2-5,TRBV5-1,CASSSGPAGETQYF
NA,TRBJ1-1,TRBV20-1,CSATWGGGTEAFF
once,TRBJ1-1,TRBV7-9,CASSTSGYTEAFF
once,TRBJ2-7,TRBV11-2,CASSPVREYSREGRSSYEQYF
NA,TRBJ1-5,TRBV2,CASSPGGGWNQPQHF
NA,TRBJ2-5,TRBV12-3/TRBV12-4,CASSSGDEETQYF
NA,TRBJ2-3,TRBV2,CASSVGGSGRRADTQYF
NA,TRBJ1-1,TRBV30,CAWSVGAVRAAMNTEAFF